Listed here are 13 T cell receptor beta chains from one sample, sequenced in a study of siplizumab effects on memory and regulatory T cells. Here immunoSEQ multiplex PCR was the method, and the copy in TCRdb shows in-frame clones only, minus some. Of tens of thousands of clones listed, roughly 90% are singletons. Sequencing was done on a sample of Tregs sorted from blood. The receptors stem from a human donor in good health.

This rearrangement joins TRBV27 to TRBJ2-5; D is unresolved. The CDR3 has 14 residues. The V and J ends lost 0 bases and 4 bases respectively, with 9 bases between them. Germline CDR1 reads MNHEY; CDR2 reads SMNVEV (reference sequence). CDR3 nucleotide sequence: TGTGCCAGCAGTTTATCACAATTCGGAGAGACCCAGTACTTC. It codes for CASSLSQFGETQYF.

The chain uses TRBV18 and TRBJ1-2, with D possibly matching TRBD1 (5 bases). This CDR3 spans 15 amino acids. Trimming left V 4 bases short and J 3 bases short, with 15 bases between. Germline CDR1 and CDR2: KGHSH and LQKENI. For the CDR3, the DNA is TGTGCCAGCTCACTGACCCTGCAGGGCGACTATGGCTACACCTTC. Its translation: CASSLTLQGDYGYTF.

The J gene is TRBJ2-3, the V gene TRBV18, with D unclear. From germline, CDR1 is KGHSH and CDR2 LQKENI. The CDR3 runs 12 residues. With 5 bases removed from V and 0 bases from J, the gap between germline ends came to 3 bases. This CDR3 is CASSDSTDTQYF. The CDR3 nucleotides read TGTGCCAGCTCAGATAGCACAGATACGCAGTATTTT.

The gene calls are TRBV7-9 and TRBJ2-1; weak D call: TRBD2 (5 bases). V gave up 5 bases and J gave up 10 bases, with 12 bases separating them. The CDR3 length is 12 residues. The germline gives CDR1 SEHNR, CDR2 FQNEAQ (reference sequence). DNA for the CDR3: TGTGCCAGCAGCCCTAGCACACGGGAGCAGTTCTTC. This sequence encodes CASSPSTREQFF.

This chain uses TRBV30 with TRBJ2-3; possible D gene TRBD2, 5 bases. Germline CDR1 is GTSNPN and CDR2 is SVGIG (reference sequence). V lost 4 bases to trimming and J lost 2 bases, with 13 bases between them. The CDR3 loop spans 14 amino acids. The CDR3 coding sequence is TGTGCCTGGATCGAGGGAGCGAACACAGATACGCAGTATTTT. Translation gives CAWIEGANTDTQYF.

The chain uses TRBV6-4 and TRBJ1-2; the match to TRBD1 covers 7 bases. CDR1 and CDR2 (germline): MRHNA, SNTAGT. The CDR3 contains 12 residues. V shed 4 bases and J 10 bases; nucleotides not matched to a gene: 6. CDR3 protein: CASSGGQSPYTF. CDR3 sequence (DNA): TGTGCCAGCAGTGGGGGACAGTCGCCCTACACCTTC.

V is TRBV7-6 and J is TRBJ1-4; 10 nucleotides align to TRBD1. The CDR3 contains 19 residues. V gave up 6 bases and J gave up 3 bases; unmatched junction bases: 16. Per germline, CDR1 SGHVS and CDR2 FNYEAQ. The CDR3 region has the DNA TGTGCCAGCAGTTCCCGCCCCCCGGGACAGGGGAACCCTAATGAAAAACTGTTTTTT. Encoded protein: CASSSRPPGQGNPNEKLFF. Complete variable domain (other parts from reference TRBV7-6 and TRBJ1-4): GAGVSQSPRYKVTKRGQDVALRCDPISGHVSLYWYRQALGQGPEFLTYFNYEAQQDKSGLPNDRFSAERPEGSISTLTIQRTEQRDSAMYRCASSSRPPGQGNPNEKLFFGSGTQLSVL.

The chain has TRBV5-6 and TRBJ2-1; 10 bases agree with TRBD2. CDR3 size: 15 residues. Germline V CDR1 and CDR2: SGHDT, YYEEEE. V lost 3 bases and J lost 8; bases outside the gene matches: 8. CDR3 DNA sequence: TGTGCCAGCAGCTGGAGCGGGGGGGCGTACCATGAGCAGTTCTTC. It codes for CASSWSGGAYHEQFF.

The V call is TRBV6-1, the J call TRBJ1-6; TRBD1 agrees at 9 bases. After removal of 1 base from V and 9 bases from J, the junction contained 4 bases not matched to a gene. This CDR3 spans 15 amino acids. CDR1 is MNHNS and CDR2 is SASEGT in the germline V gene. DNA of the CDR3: TGTGCCAGCAGTGAAGTCCGGGACAGGGTTTCACCCCTCCACTTT. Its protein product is CASSEVRDRVSPLHF.

CDR3 amino acids: CASSISKRVSNQPQHF. The CDR3 nucleotides read TGTGCCAGCAGTATTTCCAAGCGGGTCAGCAATCAGCCCCAGCATTTT. The chain is built from TRBV27 and TRBJ1-5, with unresolved D. CDR1 and CDR2 (germline): MNHEY, SMNVEV (reference sequence). The CDR3 has 16 amino acids. V lost 5 bases and J 1 base, leaving 15 bases between the germline ends.

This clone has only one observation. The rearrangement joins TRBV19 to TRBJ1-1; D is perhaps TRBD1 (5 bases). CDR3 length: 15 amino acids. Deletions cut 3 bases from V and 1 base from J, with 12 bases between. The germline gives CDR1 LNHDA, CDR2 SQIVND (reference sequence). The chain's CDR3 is CASSMVAGKNTEAFF. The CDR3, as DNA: TGTGCCAGTAGTATGGTGGCAGGGAAGAACACTGAAGCTTTCTTT.

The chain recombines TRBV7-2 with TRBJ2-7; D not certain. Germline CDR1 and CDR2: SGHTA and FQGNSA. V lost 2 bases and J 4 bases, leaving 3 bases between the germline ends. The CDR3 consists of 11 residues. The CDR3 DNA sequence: TGTGCCAGCAGCTTATTGTACGAGCAGTACTTC. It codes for CASSLLYEQYF. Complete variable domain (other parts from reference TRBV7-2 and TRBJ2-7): GAGVSQSPSNKVTEKGKDVELRCDPISGHTALYWYRQSLGQGLEFLIYFQGNSAPDKSGLPSDRFSAERTGGSVSTLTIQRTQQEDSAVYLCASSLLYEQYFGPGTRLTVT.

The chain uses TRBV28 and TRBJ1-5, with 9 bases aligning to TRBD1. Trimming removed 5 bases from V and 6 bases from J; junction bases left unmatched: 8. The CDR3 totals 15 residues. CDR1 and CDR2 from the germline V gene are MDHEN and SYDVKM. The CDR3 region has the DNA TGTGCCAGCAGTCCGTGGGGACAGGGTCTTCAGCCCCAGCATTTT. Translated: CASSPWGQGLQPQHF.